Detailed here is one T cell receptor (beta chain). These data come from a study of T cells in localized non-small cell lung cancer. TCRdb keeps only in-frame clones here, not all; method: immunoSEQ multiplex PCR. The data contain approximately 80,000 clones, more than 70% of them seen just once; the ten biggest clones take up 8.5% to 10%. The CDR3 sequence is 16 residues long. Germline-derived CDR1 and CDR2 are SGHVS and FNYEAQ. The J segment lost 2 bases and the V segment lost 1 base, leaving 5 bases of the junction unmatched. Sample: peripheral blood, taken before any cancer treatment. This clonotype originated in a female donor of 60 years or more with stage I lung adenocarcinoma. The chain is built from TRBV7-6 and TRBJ2-1, with 7 positions matching TRBD1. CDR3 region: CASSLVRGQTYNEQFF. The CDR3 nucleotides are TGTGCCAGCAGCTTAGTAAGGGGGCAGACCTACAATGAGCAGTTCTTC.